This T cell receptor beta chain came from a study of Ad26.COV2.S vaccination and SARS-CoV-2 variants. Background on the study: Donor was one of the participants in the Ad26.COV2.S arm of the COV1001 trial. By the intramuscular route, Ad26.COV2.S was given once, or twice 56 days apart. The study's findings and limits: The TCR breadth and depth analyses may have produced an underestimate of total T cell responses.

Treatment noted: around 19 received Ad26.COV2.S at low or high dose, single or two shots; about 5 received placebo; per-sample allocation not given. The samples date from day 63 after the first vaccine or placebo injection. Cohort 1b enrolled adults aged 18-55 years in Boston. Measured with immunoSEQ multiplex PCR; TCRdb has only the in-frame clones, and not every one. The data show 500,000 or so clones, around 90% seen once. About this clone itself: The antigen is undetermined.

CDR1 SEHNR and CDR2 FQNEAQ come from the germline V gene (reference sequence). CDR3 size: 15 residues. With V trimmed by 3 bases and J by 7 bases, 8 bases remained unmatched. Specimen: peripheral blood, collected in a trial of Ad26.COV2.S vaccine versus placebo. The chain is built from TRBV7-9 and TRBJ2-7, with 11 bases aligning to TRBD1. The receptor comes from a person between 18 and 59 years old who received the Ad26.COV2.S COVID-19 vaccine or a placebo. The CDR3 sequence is CASSFGQGAKDEQYF. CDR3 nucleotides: TGTGCCAGCAGCTTCGGACAGGGGGCGAAGGATGAGCAGTACTTC.